These 23 T cell receptor beta chains were all obtained from the same sample, sequenced in a study of CD8 T cells in ankylosing spondylitis. Study-wide points: The study identified a TCR beta motif of about eight highly homologous variants that appeared characteristic of ankylosing spondylitis blood.

No antigen has been identified for these receptors. TCRdb re-called the 5' RACE reads through MiXCR, storing one row per CDR3 protein. The sample holds about 800,000 distinct CDR3 sequences, 12% seen once. The sequenced sample was blood, either unsorted or a sorted T cell fraction (not recorded which). The receptor set was obtained from a male donor with ankylosing spondylitis.

There are a few counts of this clonotype. The chain combines TRBV6-5 with TRBJ1-1; 9 bases align to TRBD1. CDR1 and CDR2 from the germline V gene are MNHEY and SVGAGI. Germline trimming cut 10 bases from V and 1 base from J; bases unmatched to any gene: 1. There are 12 residues in the CDR3. In nucleotides, the CDR3 is TGTGCCACGACAGGGGGGAACACTGAAGCTTTCTTT. It is translated as CATTGGNTEAFF.

V gene TRBV6-5 combines with J gene TRBJ1-4, with no clear D. Germline lookup yields CDR1 MNHEY and CDR2 SVGAGI. This CDR3 is 15 amino acids long. The ends were cut back, 8 bases at V and 7 bases at J, with 20 bases in the middle. The CDR3 region is CASFTKGRFSEKLFF. CDR3 nucleotides: TGTGCCAGCTTTACTAAGGGCCGTTTTAGTGAAAAACTGTTTTTT.

This clonotype was found a few times. V and J are TRBV20-1 and TRBJ1-5; D unclear. Germline loops: CDR1 DFQATT, CDR2 SNEGSKA (reference sequence). The CDR3 is made up of 12 amino acids. Trimming took off 6 bases at V and 1 base at J, with 7 bases between the two ends. The chain's CDR3 is CSAPVSNQPQHF. CDR3 coding DNA: TGCAGTGCCCCCGTAAGCAATCAGCCCCAGCATTTT.

The chain couples TRBV2 to TRBJ1-6, with 9 bases matching TRBD1. The germline V gene encodes CDR1 SNHLY and CDR2 FYNNEI. The CDR3 is 15 residues long. V lost 5 bases and J lost 7; bases outside the gene matches: 6. The CDR3 DNA is TGTGCCAGCAGTCGCATAGGACAGGGGAATTCACCCCTCCACTTT. It yields the protein CASSRIGQGNSPLHF.

The V and J genes are TRBV20-1 and TRBJ1-5; D perhaps matches TRBD1 (6 bases). CDR3 size: 13 residues. Trimming took 3 bases from V and 6 from J, leaving 12 bases between them. The germline V gene encodes CDR1 DFQATT and CDR2 SNEGSKA (reference sequence). The chain's CDR3 is CSASTGFVQPQHF. DNA of the CDR3: TGCAGTGCTAGTACAGGGTTCGTTCAGCCCCAGCATTTT.

In its sample, this clonotype was seen a few times. This chain links TRBV7-2 with TRBJ2-7; D possibly matches TRBD1 or TRBD2 (5 bases each). CDR1 is SGHTA and CDR2 is FQGNSA in the germline V gene. The CDR3 extends over 15 amino acids. V was clipped by 5 bases and J by 3 bases, with 17 bases between them. CDR3 sequence reads: CASSPRGDGYYEQYF. The CDR3 region has the DNA TGTGCCAGCAGCCCGAGGGGTGACGGCTACTACGAGCAGTACTTC.

This clonotype was found a few times. The gene calls are TRBV7-2 and TRBJ2-1; 7 nucleotides align to TRBD1. The CDR3 totals 13 residues. The V gene end was trimmed by 4 bases and the J gene end by 8 bases; junction bases not matched to a gene: 5. CDR1 is SGHTA and CDR2 is FQGNSA in the germline V gene. This CDR3 reads CASSSTGWDEQFF. In DNA, the CDR3 is TGTGCCAGCAGCTCGACAGGGTGGGATGAGCAGTTCTTC.

Many counts were recorded for this clonotype. The CDR3 here is CASWDRGRVDTQYF. The CDR3 DNA reads TGTGCCAGCTGGGACAGGGGGCGAGTAGATACGCAGTATTTT. V is TRBV12-3 or TRBV12-4 and J is TRBJ2-3; 12 positions agree with TRBD1. V trimming: 8 bases; J trimming: 5 bases; junction bases outside the gene matches: 5. The length of the CDR3 is 14 residues.

A few counts support this clonotype. The V and J genes are TRBV10-3 and TRBJ2-7; a possible D gene is TRBD2 (6 bases). V was cut by 10 bases and J by 4 bases, with 17 bases left in between. Germline loops: CDR1 ENHRY, CDR2 SYGVKD. CDR3 length: 13 amino acids. CDR3 sequence: CATGTPLGYEQYF. Written as DNA, the CDR3 is TGTGCCACCGGGACTCCTCTGGGTTACGAGCAGTACTTC.

This clonotype was picked up a small number of times. The chain combines TRBV20-1 with TRBJ2-1; 8 nucleotides agree with TRBD2. With V trimmed by 3 bases and J by 0 bases, 7 bases remained unmatched. The CDR3 is 16 amino acids. From germline, CDR1 is DFQATT and CDR2 SNEGSKA (reference sequence). This CDR3 reads CSASRAGAASYNEQFF. The CDR3 DNA follows: TGCAGTGCTAGCAGAGCGGGAGCGGCCTCCTACAATGAGCAGTTCTTC.

There are a few counts of this clonotype. The chain combines TRBV5-6 with TRBJ2-7; D may be TRBD2 (5 bases). Trimming removed 1 base at V and 0 bases at J, with 11 bases between. This CDR3 region has 15 residues. CDR1 is SGHDT and CDR2 is YYEEEE in the germline V gene. CDR3 loop: CASSLPGGSSYEQYF. CDR3 DNA sequence: TGTGCCAGCAGCTTGCCGGGTGGGAGCTCCTACGAGCAGTACTTC.

The rearrangement joins TRBV6-2 or TRBV6-3 to TRBJ2-2, with 10 bases fitting TRBD2. The CDR3 is 15 amino acids. The V and J ends lost 5 bases and 3 bases, in that order; junction bases with no gene match: 3. Germline V lookup: CDR1 MNHEY, CDR2 SVGEGT. CDR3 region: CASSTSGTYTGELFF. CDR3 nucleotide sequence: TGTGCCAGCAGTACTAGCGGGACTTACACCGGGGAGCTGTTTTTT.

The chain has TRBV6-1 and TRBJ1-5; D uncertain. Trimming removed 1 base from V and 10 bases from J, with 14 bases in between. This CDR3 region has 14 residues. CDR1 and CDR2 (germline): MNHNS, SASEGT. The CDR3 spells CASSEGREERPQHF. The CDR3 nucleotides are TGTGCCAGCAGTGAAGGTCGGGAGGAGCGTCCCCAGCATTTT.

A few counts support this clonotype. V and J are TRBV20-1 and TRBJ1-1; no definite D call. This CDR3 has 14 amino acids. Looked up from germline, CDR1 is DFQATT and CDR2 is SNEGSKA (reference sequence). V lost 0 bases, J lost 4 bases, and 12 bases lay in between. CDR3 nucleotides: TGCAGTGCTAGAGATTGGAGGTGGGGCACTGAAGCTTTCTTT. Its translation is CSARDWRWGTEAFF.

This sequence joins TRBV5-1 and TRBJ2-3; 13 bases agree with TRBD2. After removal of 2 bases from V and 1 base from J, the junction contained 7 bases not matched to a gene. CDR3 size: 18 residues. Germline CDR1 and CDR2: SGHRS and YFSETQ. The CDR3 DNA sequence: TGCGCCAGCAGCTTTACCCCCGGGACTAGCGGGGGCACAGATACGCAGTATTTT. Translation: CASSFTPGTSGGTDTQYF.

The rearrangement uses TRBV20-1 and TRBJ1-1, with D perhaps matching TRBD1 (6 bases). V lost 4 bases and J lost 10, with 16 bases in between. This CDR3 spans 12 amino acids. Germline V lookup: CDR1 DFQATT, CDR2 SNEGSKA (reference sequence). In DNA, the CDR3 is TGCAGTGCTATGTCAGGGGATCAGGGAGCTTTCTTT. Translated, it gives CSAMSGDQGAFF.

In its sample, this clonotype was seen a few times. This chain uses TRBV5-1 with TRBJ2-7; 9 positions match TRBD1. The CDR3 has 13 amino acids. The V segment lost 7 bases and the J segment 3 bases; nucleotides outside the gene matches: 5. Germline CDR1 is SGHRS and CDR2 is YFSETQ. CDR3 in DNA: TGCGCCAGCTCGACAGGGGGTAACTACGAGCAGTACTTC. It translates to CASSTGGNYEQYF. Full variable domain (outside the CDR3, taken from reference TRBV5-1 and TRBJ2-7): KAGVTQTPRYLIKTRGQQVTLSCSPISGHRSVSWYQQTPGQGLQFLFEYFSETQRNKGNFPGRFSGRQFSNSRSEMNVSTLELGDSALYLCASSTGGNYEQYFGPGTRLTVT.

The chain carries TRBV28 and TRBJ1-5; a possible D gene is TRBD1 (5 bases). CDR3 length equals 13 residues. Between the trimmed V and J ends, which lost 6 bases and 5 bases, there was a span of 11 bases. CDR1 is MDHEN and CDR2 is SYDVKM in the germline V gene. CDR3 in amino acids: CASRAGNDQPQHF. The CDR3 DNA reads TGTGCCAGCAGGGCAGGGAATGATCAGCCCCAGCATTTT.

This clonotype came up many times. The chain combines TRBV10-3 with TRBJ2-2; 9 bases match TRBD1. Trimming at V came to 7 bases and at J to 10 bases, leaving 13 bases not matched to a gene. The CDR3 is 15 residues long. The germline gives CDR1 ENHRY, CDR2 SYGVKD. CDR3 DNA sequence: TGTGCCATCACCGCCCGGGACAGGGAGGATTCGGAGCTGTTTTTT. This codes for CAITARDREDSELFF.

This clonotype appeared a few times. The V gene is TRBV20-1, the J gene TRBJ2-3, with D hard to call. CDR1 is DFQATT and CDR2 is SNEGSKA in the germline V gene (reference sequence). With 6 bases removed from V and 4 bases from J, the gap between germline ends came to 8 bases. This CDR3 region has 11 residues. CDR3 loop: CSAWQPDTQYF. DNA for the CDR3: TGCAGTGCCTGGCAGCCAGATACGCAGTATTTT.

This clonotype was detected many times. V is TRBV20-1 and J is TRBJ2-1, with D possibly matching TRBD1 (5 bases). CDR1 is DFQATT and CDR2 is SNEGSKA in the germline V gene (reference sequence). V was cut by 4 bases and J by 9 bases, with 10 bases left in between. The CDR3 loop spans 11 amino acids. In nucleotides, the CDR3 is TGCAGTGCTACCAGGGCGATTGAGCAGTTCTTC. Protein: CSATRAIEQFF.

This clonotype turned up a few times. The rearrangement uses TRBV24-1 and TRBJ1-2; no firm D call. The germline gives CDR1 KGHDR, CDR2 SFDVKD. The CDR3 is 13 residues long. The V gene lost 3 bases and the J gene lost 2 bases, with 6 bases spanning the gap. This CDR3 is CATSDRTNYGYTF. The CDR3 DNA sequence: TGTGCCACCAGTGATAGGACCAACTATGGCTACACCTTC.

In this sample, this clonotype turned up a few times. The J gene is TRBJ1-1, the V gene TRBV5-1; 9 positions agree with TRBD1. Trimming at V came to 3 bases and at J to 5 bases, leaving 14 bases not matched to a gene. This CDR3 is built from 17 residues. Germline CDR1 reads SGHRS; CDR2 reads YFSETQ. The DNA for the CDR3 is TGCGCCAGCAGCTCCCAACCTCAGATACAGGGGGCGACTGAAGCTTTCTTT. Protein product: CASSSQPQIQGATEAFF.